The text below deals with one T cell receptor (beta chain). The target antigen is unknown. CDR3 size: 19 residues. Germline V lookup: CDR1 MNHEY, CDR2 SMNVEV (reference sequence). V lost 5 bases and J lost 4, with 26 bases in between. These data are taken from a study of shared clonotypes between healthy human individuals. Study conclusions and caveats: Relative to their counterparts shared across all four donors, non-shared clonotypes exhibited diminished generation probabilities.

Data came from immunoSEQ multiplex PCR; TCRdb stores just in-frame clones and leaves some out. The sample carries around 720,000 clones, 73% recorded once. The receptor's source is a woman aged 25-40 years in good health. Source material: memory CD4+ T cells sorted from blood. The sample's subset: CD45RA-negative fraction. The rearrangement links TRBV27 to TRBJ2-2; D gene uncertain. The CDR3 coding sequence is TGTGCCAGCAGTCCTATCCCTACGCTAGGGTTCCGTGTCACCGGGGAGCTGTTTTTT. Translating it yields CASSPIPTLGFRVTGELFF.